The 19 T cell receptor beta chains below come from one sample, sequenced in a study of response to subunit inactivated influenza vaccine. TCRdb itself ran the RT-PCR reads through MiXCR, one entry per CDR3 protein. The table records 400,000 to 650,000 distinct CDR3 sequences, about 7.2% of them present only once. The sequencing used PBMCs from blood, collected roughly 24 months after vaccination. Receptor source: a man aged 50 to 75 who received an inactivated influenza vaccine.

This clonotype showed up just a few times. This chain joins TRBV10-3 and TRBJ2-7, with TRBD2 matching 11 bases. Trimming cost V 2 bases and J 6 bases; bases outside gene matches: 9. Germline values: CDR1 ENHRY, CDR2 SYGVKD. The CDR3 length is 16 residues. For the CDR3, the DNA is TGTGCCATCAGTGAGGAGGGTAGCGGGAGGGCCGGCGAGCAGTACTTC. Protein product: CAISEEGSGRAGEQYF.

The V gene is TRBV5-1, the J gene TRBJ1-3; unclear D gene. Trimming left V 2 bases short and J 0 bases short, with 6 bases between. The CDR3 runs to 14 residues. Germline V gives CDR1 SGHRS, CDR2 YFSETQ. The CDR3 sequence: CASSFRSSGNTIYF. DNA for the CDR3: TGCGCCAGCAGCTTCCGATCCTCTGGAAACACCATATATTTT. Supplemented by reference TRBV5-1 and TRBJ1-3, the full variable domain reads KAGVTQTPRYLIKTRGQQVTLSCSPISGHRSVSWYQQTPGQGLQFLFEYFSETQRNKGNFPGRFSGRQFSNSRSEMNVSTLELGDSALYLCASSFRSSGNTIYFGEGSWLTVV.

The chain's CDR3 is CASSWGQGADTEAFF. The CDR3 nucleotides read TGTGCCAGCAGCTGGGGACAGGGGGCGGACACTGAAGCTTTCTTT. This chain links TRBV5-6 with TRBJ1-1, with 12 nucleotides matching TRBD1. V shed 3 bases and J 3 bases; nucleotides not matched to a gene: 3. Germline V gene lookup returns CDR1 SGHDT and CDR2 YYEEEE. The CDR3 runs to 15 residues.

The chain uses TRBV27 and TRBJ2-3; D perhaps matches TRBD2 (5 bases). Trimming took 3 bases from V and 6 from J, leaving 7 bases between them. The CDR3 sequence is 12 residues long. Germline CDR1 MNHEY, CDR2 SMNVEV (reference sequence). Written as DNA, the CDR3 is TGTGCCAGCAGTTTTCCGGGGGATACGCAGTATTTT. Protein: CASSFPGDTQYF.

This clonotype came up a few times. The chain joins TRBV20-1 to TRBJ2-7; D perhaps matches TRBD1 (6 bases). There are 15 residues in the CDR3. The V and J ends lost 1 base and 6 bases respectively, with 19 bases between them. Germline V gives CDR1 DFQATT, CDR2 SNEGSKA (reference sequence). The CDR3 here is CSARGADSSYREQYF. The CDR3 nucleotides are TGCAGTGCTAGAGGTGCGGACAGTTCTTATCGCGAGCAGTACTTC.

This clonotype was observed at least ten times. The V and J genes are TRBV9 and TRBJ2-3, with TRBD2 matching 13 bases. This CDR3 has 16 residues. The V gene end was trimmed by 0 bases and the J gene end by 5 bases; junction bases not matched to a gene: 3. Germline assignment: CDR1 SGDLS and CDR2 YYNGEE. The chain's CDR3 is CASSVGLAGGGDTQYF. Here the CDR3 DNA reads TGTGCCAGCAGCGTAGGACTAGCGGGAGGTGGAGATACGCAGTATTTT.

This clonotype was picked up many times. The chain couples TRBV6-1 to TRBJ1-5, with a possible D match to TRBD1 (5 bases). V lost 5 bases and J lost 4, with 15 bases in between. Germline V gives CDR1 MNHNS, CDR2 SASEGT. This CDR3 has 15 residues. Written as DNA, the CDR3 is TGTGCCAGCAGTCAAACGATTACAGGTAATCAGCCCCAGCATTTT. Its protein product is CASSQTITGNQPQHF.

This clonotype was seen ten or more times. The genes are TRBV29-1 and TRBJ2-1, with 9 bases lining up with TRBD2. After removal of 6 bases from V and 5 bases from J, the junction contained 8 bases not matched to a gene. The germline V gene has CDR1 SQVTM and CDR2 ANQGSEA. This CDR3 contains 14 residues. CDR3 sequence reads: CSVVAGAGNNEQFF. The CDR3 DNA reads as TGCAGCGTAGTAGCGGGAGCCGGTAACAATGAGCAGTTCTTC.

The chain couples TRBV4-3 to TRBJ2-2; D may be TRBD2 (6 bases). The germline V and J ends were trimmed by 0 bases and 8 bases, with 16 bases remaining between them. CDR3 length: 16 amino acids. Per the germline V gene, CDR1 is LGHNA and CDR2 is YSLEER. Here the CDR3 reads CASSQEPPGGRGELFF. The CDR3 bases are TGCGCCAGCAGCCAAGAACCCCCCGGGGGTCGGGGGGAGCTGTTTTTT.

This clonotype turned up a few times. The gene calls are TRBV2 and TRBJ1-1; D possibly corresponds to TRBD1 (5 bases). Germline V gene data show CDR1 as SNHLY and CDR2 as FYNNEI. Trimming shortened V by 4 bases and J by 8 bases, and 17 bases separated the two germline ends. The CDR3 has 14 residues. CDR3 loop: CASSGIRQNSEAFF. CDR3 coding DNA: TGTGCCAGCAGTGGGATTAGACAGAATTCAGAAGCTTTCTTT.

The gene calls are TRBV18 and TRBJ2-3; 8 positions agree with TRBD1. The V and J ends lost 1 base and 2 bases, in that order; junction bases with no gene match: 8. This CDR3 has 17 residues. Germline V lookup: CDR1 KGHSH, CDR2 LQKENI. CDR3 nucleotides: TGTGCCAGCTCACCACTGGCTCGGACAGGGAACACAGATACGCAGTATTTT. Amino acid sequence: CASSPLARTGNTDTQYF. The full variable domain, its missing parts supplied by reference TRBV18 and TRBJ2-3, is NAGVMQNPRHLVRRRGQEARLRCSPMKGHSHVYWYRQLPEEGLKFMVYLQKENIIDESGMPKERFSAEFPKEGPSILRIQQVVRGDSAAYFCASSPLARTGNTDTQYFGPGTRLTVL.

This clonotype was counted a few times. The V gene is TRBV7-2, the J gene TRBJ1-1; the D is unclear. The CDR3 length is 12 residues. V was shortened by 4 bases and J by 11 bases, with 14 bases between the two germline ends. Germline V gene data show CDR1 as SGHTA and CDR2 as FQGNSA. CDR3 loop: CASSSGWVPAFF. The CDR3 DNA is TGTGCCAGCAGCTCGGGTTGGGTTCCCGCTTTCTTT.

The chain employs TRBV20-1 and TRBJ1-1; 9 bases align to TRBD1. This CDR3 has 12 residues. In germline, CDR1 is DFQATT, CDR2 SNEGSKA (reference sequence). Losses at the gene ends were 6 bases for V and 5 bases for J; bases not matched to a gene: 4. The CDR3 sequence is CSANRGRTEAFF. The DNA for the CDR3 is TGCAGTGCAAACAGGGGGCGGACTGAAGCTTTCTTT.

This clonotype has a handful of counts. The chain employs TRBV3-1 and TRBJ2-2; D may be TRBD2 (6 bases). The CDR3 length is 16 residues. V lost 0 bases and J lost 4, with 12 bases in between. Germline lookup yields CDR1 LGHDT and CDR2 YNNKEL (reference sequence). The CDR3 sequence: CASSQDPGGITGELFF. The CDR3 nucleotides read TGTGCCAGCAGCCAAGATCCAGGCGGGATCACCGGGGAGCTGTTTTTT.

This clonotype was counted at least ten times. J is TRBJ2-1 and V is TRBV4-3; 8 nucleotides align to TRBD2. CDR3 length: 16 amino acids. The V gene's germline CDR1 is LGHNA and CDR2 YSLEER. Trimming at V came to 4 bases and at J to 7 bases, leaving 12 bases not matched to a gene. As DNA, the CDR3 is TGCGCCAGCAGCCCCAAAGGCGCGGGAGGAGGGAATGAGCAGTTCTTC. This codes for CASSPKGAGGGNEQFF.

The table lists this clonotype with a few counts. The chain carries TRBV19 and TRBJ2-5; 7 nucleotides agree with TRBD2. This CDR3 has 14 amino acids. J was trimmed by 3 bases and V by 5 bases; bases with no gene match: 6. Germline CDR1 and CDR2: LNHDA and SQIVND (reference sequence). The CDR3 loop reads CASSLRGLKETQYF. The CDR3 DNA sequence: TGTGCCAGTAGTCTGCGGGGACTAAAAGAGACCCAGTACTTC.

This chain uses TRBV12-3 or TRBV12-4 with TRBJ1-1, with TRBD1 matching 7 bases. This CDR3 is 15 amino acids long. With 5 bases clipped from V and 6 bases from J, the junction kept 12 bases outside the gene matches. CDR3 residues: CASSPREGATSEAFF. The CDR3 DNA follows: TGTGCCAGCAGTCCCCGGGAGGGGGCAACCTCTGAAGCTTTCTTT.

This clonotype was seen many times. The rearrangement uses TRBV5-1 and TRBJ1-5; no firm D call. This CDR3 is 15 amino acids long. Germline loops: CDR1 SGHRS, CDR2 YFSETQ. V was trimmed by 2 bases and J by 8 bases, leaving 17 bases between them. This CDR3 reads CASSFGSGGFEPQHF. In nucleotides, the CDR3 is TGCGCCAGCAGCTTCGGTTCTGGAGGATTTGAGCCCCAGCATTTT.

This clonotype has more than one count but fewer than ten. This chain connects TRBV5-1 to TRBJ1-4; 11 bases align to TRBD1. V gave up 4 bases and J gave up 11 bases; unmatched junction bases: 10. CDR1 and CDR2 (germline): SGHRS, YFSETQ. The length of the CDR3 is 15 residues. The CDR3 region has the DNA TGCGCCAGCAGCGGGGGGACAGGGGGACTCGGGAAACTGTTTTTT. Translated, it gives CASSGGTGGLGKLFF.